The rows below give T cell receptor beta chains drawn from one sample of a study of T-cell reconstitution after alpha-beta-depleted transplantation in children. TCRdb re-called the PCR reads with MiXCR, one entry per CDR3 protein. The sample consists of around 370,000 distinct CDR3 sequences, roughly 16% of them appearing once. This material consisted of PBMCs, mostly from graft donor cells, taken 360 days after TCRalphabeta/CD19-depleted stem cell transplant. These receptor sequences come from a male patient aged 2 to 9 who had a stem cell transplant for acute lymphoblastic leukemia, so the T cells may come from the graft donor. Each CDR3 is given with its conserved first and last residue. Fields, in order: D gene, J gene, clone size, V gene, CDR3 protein, CDR3 DNA. A D gene is named only where the DNA matches it firmly. Clone size appears in some rows only: once, few, many, or a class for an expanded clone.

TRBD1	TRBJ2-1	.	TRBV5-6	CASSLGTGIPFF	TGTGCCAGCAGCTTGGGGACAGGGATTCCGTTCTTC
TRBD1	TRBJ2-3	.	TRBV15	CATRDRVGTDTQYF	TGTGCCACTCGGGACAGGGTCGGAACAGATACGCAGTATTTT
TRBD2	TRBJ2-3	many	TRBV20-1	CSARLLRGLALSTDTQYF	TGCAGTGCTAGACTCTTGCGGGGACTAGCGCTAAGCACAGATACGCAGTATTTT
.	TRBJ2-7	.	TRBV5-6	CASSLPGEPYEQYF	TGTGCCAGCAGCTTGCCAGGAGAACCCTACGAGCAGTACTTC
TRBD2	TRBJ2-1	.	TRBV9	CASSIDRALSGSNEQFF	TGTGCCAGCAGCATAGACAGGGCTCTTAGCGGGAGCAATGAGCAGTTCTTC
TRBD2	TRBJ2-5	few	TRBV28	CASSLWVLAGGPRETQYF	TGTGCCAGCAGTTTATGGGTACTAGCGGGAGGGCCCCGAGAGACCCAGTACTTC
TRBD2	TRBJ2-1	few	TRBV15	CATSTLAVNYNEQFF	TGTGCCACCAGCACCCTAGCGGTTAACTACAATGAGCAGTTCTTC
.	TRBJ2-7	few	TRBV13	CASSLSAGFSYEQYF	TGTGCCAGCAGCTTAAGCGCGGGATTTTCGTACGAGCAGTACTTC
.	TRBJ2-3	.	TRBV4-1	CASSQTGTDTQYF	TGCGCCAGCAGCCAAACAGGGACAGATACGCAGTATTTT
.	TRBJ2-5	.	TRBV4-3	CASSRGNQETQYF	TGCGCCAGCAGCCGGGGCAACCAAGAGACCCAGTACTTC
TRBD1	TRBJ2-2	few	TRBV6-5	CASSYSWTGADTGELFF	TGTGCCAGCAGTTACTCTTGGACAGGGGCGGACACCGGGGAGCTGTTTTTT
.	TRBJ2-1	.	TRBV6-2/TRBV6-3	CASSYSSSSSEQFF	TGTGCCAGCAGTTACTCGTCGAGTTCAAGTGAGCAGTTCTTC
TRBD1	TRBJ2-3	.	TRBV7-2	CASSLAEGQGSDTQYF	TGTGCCAGCAGCTTAGCGGAAGGACAGGGTTCAGATACGCAGTATTTT
.	TRBJ2-6	few	TRBV29-1	CSVGAGGWSGANVLTF	TGCAGCGTTGGAGCAGGGGGGTGGTCTGGGGCCAACGTCCTGACTTTC
.	TRBJ2-3	.	TRBV3-1	CASSQVGVLVTQYF	TGTGCCAGCAGCCAAGTCGGCGTTCTGGTTACGCAGTATTTT
.	TRBJ2-3	.	TRBV29-1	CSVEPDYTDTQYF	TGCAGCGTTGAACCCGACTACACAGATACGCAGTATTTT
.	TRBJ2-7	few	TRBV15	CATSRGDRWGSSYEQYF	TGTGCCACCAGCAGAGGTGATCGGTGGGGCAGCTCCTACGAGCAGTACTTC
.	TRBJ2-3	.	TRBV5-1	CASSFIRATDTQYF	TGCGCCAGCAGCTTTATCCGGGCCACAGATACGCAGTATTTT
.	TRBJ2-1	few	TRBV7-3	CASSLVLAAYNEQFF	TGTGCCAGCAGCTTAGTGTTGGCGGCATACAATGAGCAGTTCTTC
.	TRBJ2-2	.	TRBV4-1	CASSQGKTNTGELFF	TGCGCCAGCAGCCAAGGCAAAACGAACACCGGGGAGCTGTTTTTT
.	TRBJ2-1	.	TRBV3-1	CASSHEEREERQFF	TGTGCCAGCAGCCACGAAGAGCGCGAGGAAAGGCAGTTCTTC
TRBD2	TRBJ2-1	many	TRBV5-1	CASTQSGKSYNEQFF	TGCGCCAGCACACAAAGCGGGAAGTCCTACAATGAGCAGTTCTTC
.	TRBJ1-4	.	TRBV7-9	CASSLVRVEKLFF	TGTGCCAGCAGCTTAGTCCGTGTGGAAAAACTGTTTTTT
TRBD2	TRBJ2-7	.	TRBV19	CASMNLAGGGYEQYF	TGTGCCAGTATGAATCTAGCGGGAGGTGGCTACGAGCAGTACTTC
TRBD2	TRBJ2-2	.	TRBV7-3	CASSLRATSGSWAGELFF	TGTGCCAGCAGCTTAAGGGCGACTAGCGGGAGCTGGGCCGGGGAGCTGTTTTTT
.	TRBJ1-6	many	TRBV2	CASSALEDLFYNSPLHF	TGTGCCAGCAGTGCCCTCGAGGATCTATTCTATAATTCACCCCTCCACTTT
.	TRBJ2-1	.	TRBV11-2	CASRPGERWWNEQFF	TGTGCCAGCCGCCCGGGTGAGAGATGGTGGAATGAGCAGTTCTTC
TRBD1	TRBJ2-1	.	TRBV5-4	CASSLRTGRNEQFF	TGTGCCAGCAGCCTTCGGACAGGGAGGAATGAGCAGTTCTTC
.	TRBJ2-2	.	TRBV20-1	CSASGGPYTGELFF	TGCAGTGCTAGTGGGGGGCCGTACACCGGGGAGCTGTTTTTT
TRBD2	TRBJ2-2	few	TRBV4-3	CASSQLLASNTGELFF	TGCGCCAGCAGCCAATTACTAGCGAGCAACACCGGGGAGCTGTTTTTT
.	TRBJ2-1	.	TRBV6-5	CASSYGVWYEQFF	TGTGCCAGCAGTTACGGGGTCTGGTATGAGCAGTTCTTC